The present TCR beta chain was sequenced within a study of cytomegalovirus exposure and HLA in healthy donors. Study-wide background: The same platform was used for the 120 validation repertoires and the 500 to 700 first-cohort repertoires, a later analysis reported.

As to this clone: Antigen unknown.

This table comes from immunoSEQ multiplex PCR, and its TCRdb copy is limited to in-frame clones, with some not included. In the table there are 150,000 to 200,000 clones, 85% of which are singletons. Study conclusions and caveats: Some TCR beta chains (164 of them) were listed as cytomegalovirus-associated. Among the CMV-associated chains, a few were confirmed in vitro as specific for CMV antigens. Clusters of TCRs from the first cohort tended to co-occur in the 120 or so validation repertoires (as a later analysis found).

The sequence was collected from a man aged 30 to 45 in good health and CMV-seropositive. The sequenced sample consisted of PBMCs.

The CDR3 nucleotides are TGTGCCAGCAGCCCTACAGGGGGCTCCTACAATGAGCAGTTCTTC. This translates into CASSPTGGSYNEQFF. This sequence joins TRBV14 and TRBJ2-1; 8 bases fit TRBD1. The V and J ends lost 4 bases and 0 bases, in that order; junction bases with no gene match: 2. The CDR3 runs to 15 residues. Germline lookup yields CDR1 SGHDN and CDR2 FVKESK.